What follows are 30 T cell receptor beta chains derived from one specimen sequenced in a study of post-analysis software for immune sequencing data. These TCRs' antigens remain unknown. Study-wide findings and caveats: Included in a set of about five TRBV segments more frequent in patients than controls were TRBV5-6, TRBV5-1 and TRBV20-1.

Each TCR beta cDNA library carried unique molecular identifiers. A single record per CDR3 protein comes from TCRdb applying MiXCR to the PCR reads. The data show hundreds of thousands of distinct CDR3 sequences, over 45% seen once. Specimen: blood. All receptors derive from a girl aged 2-10 years with multiple sclerosis.

This clonotype occurred a few times. The gene calls are TRBV12-3 or TRBV12-4 and TRBJ2-1; 8 bases align to TRBD2. The CDR3 length is 18 residues. J was trimmed by 6 bases and V by 5 bases; bases with no gene match: 18. The CDR3 region has the DNA TGTGCCAGCAGTCAGTCCATCTCCGGGACTAGTGGGGCCAATGAGCAGTTCTTC. This translates into CASSQSISGTSGANEQFF.

This clonotype came up a few times. The gene calls are TRBV5-1 and TRBJ2-1; D is perhaps TRBD1 or TRBD2 (5 bases each). V was trimmed by 0 bases and J by 9 bases, leaving 13 bases between them. From germline, CDR1 is SGHRS and CDR2 YFSETQ. The CDR3 covers 14 residues. This CDR3 is CASSLDGAIGEQFF. The CDR3 coding sequence is TGCGCCAGCAGCTTGGACGGGGCAATAGGTGAGCAGTTCTTC.

This sequence joins TRBV11-2 and TRBJ1-2, with D uncertain. The CDR3 loop spans 13 amino acids. V was cut by 8 bases and J by 2 bases, with 12 bases left in between. Germline V gene sequence: CDR1 SGHAT, CDR2 FQNNGV. This chain's CDR3 is CASSRPANYGYTF. The CDR3 DNA is TGTGCCAGCTCTAGACCGGCAAACTATGGCTACACCTTC.

This clonotype was recorded at least ten times. The V call is TRBV29-1, the J call TRBJ2-1, with a possible D match to TRBD1 (6 bases). CDR1 and CDR2 from the germline V gene are SQVTM and ANQGSEA. CDR3 size: 15 residues. Trimming shortened V by 0 bases and J by 7 bases, and 16 bases separated the two germline ends. The CDR3 nucleotides are TGCAGCGTTGAAGAGCTTCAGGGGTTAGGGAATGAGCAGTTCTTC. It is translated as CSVEELQGLGNEQFF.

J is TRBJ1-1 and V is TRBV5-1, with D possibly being TRBD1 (5 bases). The CDR3 runs 17 residues. Trimming took 4 bases from V and 0 from J, leaving 19 bases between them. Germline values: CDR1 SGHRS, CDR2 YFSETQ. Written as DNA, the CDR3 is TGCGCCAGCAGCGGCGATCCCTCTGTGGGGCTGAACACTGAAGCTTTCTTT. It codes for CASSGDPSVGLNTEAFF.

This clonotype came up once. This chain uses TRBV20-1 with TRBJ2-5; 7 bases align to TRBD2. The CDR3 extends over 11 amino acids. Germline CDR1 DFQATT, CDR2 SNEGSKA (reference sequence). The CDR3 DNA is TGCAGGGGAGGGTGGCAAGAGACCCAGTACTTC. Its translation: CRGGWQETQYF.

Comment on this clonotype: The junction departs from the called germline gene at one end, perhaps through a read error. The genes are TRBV7-6 and TRBJ1-6; 11 positions match TRBD1. Germline V gives CDR1 SGHVS, CDR2 FNYEAQ. This CDR3 is 17 amino acids long. The CDR3 sequence: CACSLVSGTGGNSPLHF. CDR3 nucleotides: TGTGCCTGCAGCTTAGTATCCGGGACAGGGGGGAATTCACCCCTCCACTTT.

The chain recombines TRBV6-2 or TRBV6-3 with TRBJ2-7; 8 bases are shared with TRBD1. Germline values: CDR1 MNHEY, CDR2 SVGEGT. Trimming at V came to 2 bases and at J to 5 bases, leaving 11 bases not matched to a gene. CDR3 length equals 16 residues. DNA for the CDR3: TGTGCCAGCAGTTACCCTAACCCTCGACAGGGGAACGAGCAGTACTTC. It translates to CASSYPNPRQGNEQYF.

The chain employs TRBV6-5 and TRBJ2-1; 10 bases agree with TRBD2. Germline V gene data show CDR1 as MNHEY and CDR2 as SVGAGI. The CDR3 totals 16 residues. V lost 0 bases, J lost 6 bases, and 5 bases stayed unmatched. The CDR3 sequence is CASSYSPAGGPNEQFF. In nucleotides, the CDR3 is TGTGCCAGCAGTTACTCCCCAGCGGGGGGGCCCAATGAGCAGTTCTTC.

The gene calls are TRBV29-1 and TRBJ1-1, with no clear D. V lost 5 bases and J lost 6, with 10 bases in between. Germline assignment: CDR1 SQVTM and CDR2 ANQGSEA. The CDR3 spans 11 residues. CDR3 amino acids: CSVPTKAEAFF. The CDR3 nucleotides read TGCAGCGTTCCTACCAAAGCTGAAGCTTTCTTT.

In this sample, this clonotype turned up a few times. The chain recombines TRBV5-5 with TRBJ2-5; a weak D match, TRBD1 (6 bases). The V end was cut by 0 bases, the J end by 3 bases, with 12 bases between. This CDR3 has 15 amino acids. The germline V gene encodes CDR1 SGHKS and CDR2 YYEKEE (reference sequence). The DNA for the CDR3 is TGTGCCAGCAGCTTGGCCCGGGCAGGGGAAGAGACCCAGTACTTC. Protein product: CASSLARAGEETQYF. The variable domain in full, with the rest retrieved from reference TRBV5-5 and TRBJ2-5, is DAGVTQSPTHLIKTRGQQVTLRCSPISGHKSVSWYQQVLGQGPQFIFQYYEKEERGRGNFPDRFSARQFPNYSSELNVNALLLGDSALYLCASSLARAGEETQYFGPGTRLLVL.

As concerns this clonotype: The junction departs from the called germline gene at one end, perhaps through a read error. The chain is built from TRBV6-1 and TRBJ1-3, with TRBD1 as a possible D gene (6 bases). Germline-derived CDR1 and CDR2 are MNHNS and SASEGT. CDR3 length equals 14 residues. CDR3 nucleotide sequence: TGTGCCAGCAGTGAGACAGGTGCTGGAAACACCAGATATTTT. It encodes CASSETGAGNTRYF.

This clonotype has a handful of counts. This chain uses TRBV5-1 with TRBJ2-3; 9 bases agree with TRBD1. The V gene's germline CDR1 is SGHRS and CDR2 YFSETQ. Trimming removed 4 bases from V and 4 bases from J; junction bases left unmatched: 7. The CDR3 loop spans 15 amino acids. Here the CDR3 reads CASSAGQGGADTQYF. The DNA for the CDR3 is TGCGCCAGCAGCGCGGGACAGGGTGGAGCAGATACGCAGTATTTT.

The chain uses TRBV29-1 and TRBJ2-5, with 7 nucleotides matching TRBD2. CDR3 length: 14 residues. V shed 6 bases and J 1 base; nucleotides not matched to a gene: 8. CDR1 and CDR2 from the germline V gene are SQVTM and ANQGSEA. The CDR3 region is CSVLRTGGQETQYF. The CDR3, as DNA: TGCAGCGTCCTCAGGACGGGGGGCCAAGAGACCCAGTACTTC.

The chain uses TRBV11-3 and TRBJ1-1; D remains unclear. Germline CDR1 reads SGHNT; CDR2 reads YENEEA. This CDR3 has 13 amino acids. V was shortened by 5 bases and J by 3 bases, with 10 bases between the two germline ends. The CDR3 bases are TGTGCCAGCAGCGCCTCTGGGCACACTGAAGCTTTCTTT. Translation: CASSASGHTEAFF.

This sequence joins TRBV12-3 or TRBV12-4 and TRBJ1-2, with 9 bases aligning to TRBD1. V shed 6 bases and J 7 bases; nucleotides not matched to a gene: 6. This CDR3 comprises 13 residues. CDR3 sequence: CASRLGTGIGYTF. CDR3 nucleotide sequence: TGTGCCAGCAGGCTCGGGACAGGGATTGGCTACACCTTC.

This clonotype came up a few times. The chain links TRBV4-3 to TRBJ2-1; no clear D. V shed 1 base and J shed 5 bases, with 9 bases lying between them. Germline CDR1 reads LGHNA; CDR2 reads YSLEER. The CDR3 covers 14 residues. Written as DNA, the CDR3 is TGCGCCAGCAGCCAAGTAGCTGCTAACAATGAGCAGTTCTTC. Protein: CASSQVAANNEQFF.

Only a few counts were recorded for this clonotype. The CDR3 sequence: CASSPPSGGASEQFF. The CDR3 DNA follows: TGCGCCAGCAGCCCCCCTAGCGGGGGGGCCAGCGAGCAGTTCTTC. The chain employs TRBV5-1 and TRBJ2-1; 12 positions match TRBD2. The junction had 9 bases not matched to a gene; V was cut back by 4 bases and J by 10 bases. The CDR3 spans 15 residues. The germline V gene encodes CDR1 SGHRS and CDR2 YFSETQ.

This clonotype was counted a few times. This chain connects TRBV7-9 to TRBJ1-2; D gene ambiguous. This CDR3 is built from 14 residues. Between the trimmed V and J ends, which lost 1 base and 3 bases, there was a span of 9 bases. Germline assignment: CDR1 SEHNR and CDR2 FQNEAQ (reference sequence). The CDR3 bases are TGTGCCAGCAGCTTAGGGGCAGGACACTATGGCTACACCTTC. The encoded protein is CASSLGAGHYGYTF.

The chain uses TRBV6-1 and TRBJ2-1, with 10 bases aligning to TRBD1. Germline values: CDR1 MNHNS, CDR2 SASEGT. The CDR3 is 16 amino acids. The trim removed 7 bases at V and 6 bases at J, leaving 12 bases unmatched. The chain's CDR3 is CASTYRGTGEGNEQFF. CDR3 nucleotides: TGTGCCAGCACCTACCGTGGGACAGGGGAAGGCAATGAGCAGTTCTTC.

The genes are TRBV5-1 and TRBJ2-3; 12 nucleotides match TRBD2. The V gene end was trimmed by 6 bases and the J gene end by 5 bases; junction bases not matched to a gene: 7. The CDR3 is 15 residues long. The germline V gene has CDR1 SGHRS and CDR2 YFSETQ. The CDR3 loop reads CASNEGLAGRDTQYF. CDR3 nucleotides: TGCGCCAGCAACGAGGGACTAGCGGGCAGAGATACGCAGTATTTT.

The sample holds a few counts of this clonotype. The rearrangement links TRBV3-1 to TRBJ1-1; D not certain. Trimming took 1 base from V and 6 from J, leaving 12 bases between them. The V gene's germline CDR1 is LGHDT and CDR2 YNNKEL (reference sequence). The CDR3 contains 14 residues. CDR3 amino acids: CASSQVDSTSEAFF. Here the CDR3 DNA reads TGTGCCAGCAGCCAAGTGGACTCGACATCTGAAGCTTTCTTT.

The chain uses TRBV4-1 and TRBJ2-3, with D perhaps TRBD2 (5 bases). Trimming stripped 4 bases from V and 1 base from J, with 15 bases between. Per germline, CDR1 MGHRA and CDR2 YSYEKL. This CDR3 has 16 residues. CDR3 coding DNA: TGCGCCAGCAGCCCCCCGGAGGCGGTCCGCACAGATACGCAGTATTTT. Translation: CASSPPEAVRTDTQYF.

The sample holds many counts of this clonotype. This rearrangement joins TRBV6-5 to TRBJ2-5; 13 positions match TRBD2. J was trimmed by 4 bases and V by 2 bases; bases with no gene match: 1. Germline loops: CDR1 MNHEY, CDR2 SVGAGI. The CDR3 runs 15 residues. CDR3 residues: CASSYTSGGAETQYF. The CDR3 bases are TGTGCCAGCAGTTACACTAGCGGGGGGGCAGAGACCCAGTACTTC.

The gene calls are TRBV7-9 and TRBJ2-3; no firm D call. CDR3 length: 16 amino acids. Trimming left V 5 bases short and J 2 bases short, with 17 bases between. Germline CDR1 reads SEHNR; CDR2 reads FQNEAQ (reference sequence). CDR3 DNA: TGTGCCAGCAGCATCCTCGGGCGAGGAAACACAGATACGCAGTATTTT. Amino acids: CASSILGRGNTDTQYF. The full variable domain, completed using reference TRBV7-9 and TRBJ2-3, is DTGVSQNPRHKITKRGQNVTFRCDPISEHNRLYWYRQTLGQGPEFLTYFQNEAQLEKSRLLSDRFSAERPKGSFSTLEIQRTEQGDSAMYLCASSILGRGNTDTQYFGPGTRLTVL.

The V gene is TRBV20-1, the J gene TRBJ2-1; TRBD1 matches at 7 bases. The better agreement between TRBJ2-7 and the DNA end casts doubt on the J call. Germline V gene data show CDR1 as DFQATT and CDR2 as SNEGSKA (reference sequence). There are 15 residues in the CDR3. CDR3 residues: CSASVGGSINNEQYF. The CDR3 DNA reads as TGCAGTGCTAGTGTAGGGGGCTCCATCAACAATGAGCAGTACTTC.

This chain uses TRBV5-1 with TRBJ2-1, with TRBD1 identical over 8 bases. The ends lost 4 bases at V and 10 bases at J; junction bases unmatched: 10. Looked up from germline, CDR1 is SGHRS and CDR2 is YFSETQ. The CDR3 is made up of 14 amino acids. The CDR3: CASSLRQGYGEQFF. As DNA, the CDR3 is TGCGCCAGCAGCCTTAGACAGGGGTACGGGGAGCAGTTCTTC.

The chain uses TRBV2 and TRBJ2-7, with D possibly called TRBD1 or TRBD2 (5 bases each). Germline V gene data show CDR1 as SNHLY and CDR2 as FYNNEI. The CDR3 sequence is 16 residues long. Deletions cut 2 bases from V and 4 bases from J, with 18 bases between. The CDR3 is CASSEPRRDRGYEQYF. In nucleotides, the CDR3 is TGTGCCAGCAGTGAACCCCGACGGGACCGAGGGTACGAGCAGTACTTC.

V gene TRBV20-1 combines with J gene TRBJ2-7; D gene ambiguous. There are 14 residues in the CDR3. Trimming took off 3 bases at V and 3 bases at J, with 15 bases between the two ends. CDR1 DFQATT and CDR2 SNEGSKA come from the germline V gene (reference sequence). The CDR3 DNA sequence: TGCAGTGCTAGGGACGGACCGGTGGGCTACGAGCAGTACTTC. It yields the protein CSARDGPVGYEQYF.

This clonotype was detected only a few times. The chain is built from TRBV4-3 and TRBJ2-1; TRBD1 or TRBD2 may be the D gene (5 bases each). Germline V gene lookup returns CDR1 LGHNA and CDR2 YSLEER. With 3 bases removed from V and 15 bases from J, the gap between germline ends came to 18 bases. CDR3 length equals 13 residues. The chain's CDR3 is CASSHPGDGATFF. DNA for the CDR3: TGCGCCAGCAGCCACCCTGGGGACGGGGCGACGTTCTTC.